This section outlines one T cell receptor beta chain sequence together with its context. Its target is unknown. V dropped 4 bases and J dropped 4 bases, with 13 bases sitting between them. The germline CDR1 and CDR2 sequences are SGHRS and YFSETQ. CDR3 size: 14 residues. Investigators reverse transcribed all isolated RNA, so they sequenced expressed TCRB transcripts. Profiling relied on immunoSEQ multiplex PCR, and the TCRdb table lists in-frame clones only, not all of them. The repertoire holds 50,000 or so clones, around 45% seen once, with 1.4% in the top ten. Central memory, naive, regulatory and stem cell-like memory CD4+ cells were sorted by CD45RO/CCR7/CD25/CD127/CD95/CD27. This sample was included in a study of beta chain features in type 1 diabetes. General study findings and limits: Compared to healthy donors, patients appeared to have naive, central memory and Treg TCRB repertoires that were more alike. Patients with Type 1 diabetes showed moderately but significantly shorter TCRB CDR3s in all four CD4+ subsets.

The rearrangement uses TRBV5-1 and TRBJ2-3; maybe TRBD1 (6 bases). The sequencing sample was made of Tregs from blood. The sequence came from a man aged 25-45 years with type 1 diabetes. The CDR3, as DNA: TGCGCCAGCAGCGCTCAGGGGTGGGCAGATACGCAGTATTTT. This sequence encodes CASSAQGWADTQYF.